These T cell receptor beta chains were read from a single sample in a study of low-dose radiotherapy and immunotherapy resistance in tumors. TCRdb reprocessed the reads with MiXCR, giving one entry per CDR3 protein. Counted here are some 88,000 distinct CDR3 sequences, 8% to 10% occurring once; the ten biggest clones make up more than 0.85%. The starting material was PBMCs, obtained before treatment. These receptors were collected from a male donor with prostate cancer. Each CDR3 is given with its conserved first and last residue. A D gene is named only where the DNA matches it firmly. The size entry gives once, few, many, or a class for an expanded clone.

abundance: many
v_gene: TRBV7-9
j_gene: TRBJ1-2
d_gene: .
CDR3aa: CASSLGAANAF
CDR3nt: TGTGCCAGCAGCTTAGGGGCAGCGAACGCCTTC

abundance: many
v_gene: TRBV29-1
j_gene: TRBJ2-1
d_gene: TRBD1
CDR3aa: CSVVRDRGNEQFF
CDR3nt: TGCAGCGTCGTTAGGGACAGGGGCAATGAGCAGTTCTTC

abundance: many
v_gene: TRBV27
j_gene: TRBJ1-2
d_gene: TRBD1
CDR3aa: CASSLGQGVNGYTF
CDR3nt: TGTGCCAGCAGTTTGGGACAGGGTGTTAATGGCTACACCTTC

abundance: few
v_gene: TRBV7-9
j_gene: TRBJ2-4
d_gene: .
CDR3aa: CASSLDGSKDKNIQYF
CDR3nt: TGTGCCAGCAGCTTAGATGGGAGTAAGGACAAAAACATTCAGTACTTC

abundance: many
v_gene: TRBV7-2
j_gene: TRBJ1-1
d_gene: .
CDR3aa: CASSYDSRGTEAFF
CDR3nt: TGTGCCAGCAGTTACGACAGCCGCGGCACTGAAGCTTTCTTT

abundance: many
v_gene: TRBV28
j_gene: TRBJ2-7
d_gene: TRBD1
CDR3aa: CASSRQGGSYEQYF
CDR3nt: TGTGCCAGCAGCAGACAGGGGGGATCCTACGAGCAGTACTTC

abundance: many
v_gene: TRBV7-8
j_gene: TRBJ2-7
d_gene: TRBD1
CDR3aa: CASSWDRVSEQYF
CDR3nt: TGTGCCAGCAGCTGGGACAGGGTCTCCGAGCAGTACTTC

abundance: many
v_gene: TRBV7-2
j_gene: TRBJ2-1
d_gene: .
CDR3aa: CASSFLLNEQFF
CDR3nt: TGTGCCAGCAGCTTCCTCCTCAATGAGCAGTTCTTC

abundance: many
v_gene: TRBV20-1
j_gene: TRBJ2-1
d_gene: TRBD2
CDR3aa: CSARGASGINEQFF
CDR3nt: TGCAGTGCTAGGGGCGCTAGCGGGATTAATGAGCAGTTCTTC

abundance: many
v_gene: TRBV14
j_gene: TRBJ1-5
d_gene: .
CDR3aa: CASSPTDSEGQPQHF
CDR3nt: TGTGCCAGCAGCCCGACGGATTCGGAGGGTCAGCCCCAGCATTTT

abundance: many
v_gene: TRBV19
j_gene: TRBJ1-6
d_gene: .
CDR3aa: CASKGLSGSPLHF
CDR3nt: TGTGCCAGTAAGGGACTGAGCGGGTCACCCCTCCACTTT